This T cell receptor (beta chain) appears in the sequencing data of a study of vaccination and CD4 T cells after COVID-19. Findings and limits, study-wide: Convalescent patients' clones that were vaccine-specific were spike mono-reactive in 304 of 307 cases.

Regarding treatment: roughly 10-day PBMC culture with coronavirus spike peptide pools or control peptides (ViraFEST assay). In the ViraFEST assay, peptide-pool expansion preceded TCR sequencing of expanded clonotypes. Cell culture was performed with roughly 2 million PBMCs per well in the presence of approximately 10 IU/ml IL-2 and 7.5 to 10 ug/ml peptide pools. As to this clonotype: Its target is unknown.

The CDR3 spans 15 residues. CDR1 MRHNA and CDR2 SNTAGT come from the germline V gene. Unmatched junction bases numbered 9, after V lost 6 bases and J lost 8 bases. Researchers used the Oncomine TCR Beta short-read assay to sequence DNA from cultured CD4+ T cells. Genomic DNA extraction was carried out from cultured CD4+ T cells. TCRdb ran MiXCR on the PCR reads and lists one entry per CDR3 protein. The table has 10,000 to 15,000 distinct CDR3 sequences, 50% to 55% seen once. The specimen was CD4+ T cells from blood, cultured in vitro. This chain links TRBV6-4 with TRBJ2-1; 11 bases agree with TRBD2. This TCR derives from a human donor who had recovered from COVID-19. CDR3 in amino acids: CASSVGTSGQDEQFF. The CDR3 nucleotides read TGTGCCAGCAGCGTTGGGACTAGCGGCCAGGATGAGCAGTTCTTC.